What follows is one T cell receptor beta chain and its context. Its matching antigen is unknown. These data are taken from a study of T-cell memory formation after mild COVID-19. Libraries for TCRalpha and TCRbeta carried sample barcodes and unique molecular identifiers via 5'RACE. TCRdb called the 5' RACE reads again in MiXCR, with one record for every CDR3 protein. The table has 90,000 to 130,000 distinct CDR3 sequences, roughly a sixth seen once. General observations from the study: Whereas later expanders leaned CD4+, clones contracting day 15 to 85 showed a balanced CD4/CD8 makeup. Memory cells collected pre-infection included some clones that later responded, suggesting cross-reactive memory joined.

Input material: PBMCs or a T cell subset sorted from them (not recorded which). This receptor was taken from a man younger than 35 who had mild COVID-19 (a few samples of this study predate the infection). Cell type and time point are not known.

DNA for the CDR3: TGTGCCAGCAGCCAAGGGCTAGGGGTGGACAGTTTTATTGGAAACACCATATATTTT. Its translation: CASSQGLGVDSFIGNTIYF. This chain connects TRBV4-2 to TRBJ1-3; D is perhaps TRBD1 (6 bases). The V and J ends lost 1 base and 3 bases respectively, with 22 bases between them. Looked up from germline, CDR1 is LGHNA and CDR2 is YNFKEQ. This CDR3 comprises 19 residues.